This is a list of T cell receptor beta chains from one sample in a study of cytomegalovirus exposure and HLA in healthy donors. Assay used: immunoSEQ multiplex PCR; TCRdb lists only in-frame clones, some missing. The repertoire holds about 210,000 clones, 81% seen once, with about 3.4% in the top ten. Sample: PBMCs. These receptors were collected from a middle-aged man in good health and CMV-seropositive. Both conserved end residues are part of each CDR3. A D gene is named only where the DNA matches it firmly. The listing skips clone size in some rows; elsewhere it reads once, few, many or a size class.

.	TRBV29-1	.	14	TRBJ2-1	CSVSRQGSYNEQFF	TGCAGCGTTTCCCGTCAGGGTTCCTACAATGAGCAGTTCTTC
.	TRBV5-6	TRBD2	15	TRBJ2-7	CASSPRTSGGIGQYF	TGTGCCAGCAGCCCTAGGACTAGCGGGGGGATAGGGCAGTACTTC
.	TRBV9	.	13	TRBJ2-7	CASSVDSSYEQYF	TGTGCCAGCAGCGTCGACAGTTCCTACGAGCAGTACTTC
.	TRBV7-2	.	14	TRBJ2-5	CASSPTGFSKTQYF	TGTGCCAGCAGCCCAACGGGATTCTCGAAGACCCAGTACTTC
.	TRBV28	TRBD2	18	TRBJ2-7	CASSFSPGTGRGSYEQYF	TGTGCCAGCAGTTTTTCCCCCGGAACCGGGAGGGGGTCCTACGAGCAGTACTTC
.	TRBV19	.	14	TRBJ2-1	CASSNSGNGNEQFF	TGTGCCAGTAGCAATAGCGGAAACGGAAATGAGCAGTTCTTC
.	TRBV5-1	TRBD2	16	TRBJ2-3	CASSLGLAESTDTQYF	TGCGCCAGCAGCTTGGGACTAGCGGAAAGCACAGATACGCAGTATTTT
.	TRBV6-5	.	15	TRBJ2-7	CASPIIKARFWEQYF	TGTGCCAGCCCTATCATTAAAGCCCGGTTTTGGGAGCAGTACTTC
.	TRBV7-9	TRBD1	15	TRBJ1-4	CASSERDRGPEKLFF	TGTGCCAGCAGCGAGCGAGACAGGGGGCCTGAAAAACTGTTTTTT
.	TRBV6-5	.	14	TRBJ2-5	CASSPMTGQETQYF	TGTGCCAGCAGCCCGATGACGGGGCAAGAGACCCAGTACTTC
.	TRBV29-1	.	11	TRBJ1-1	CSVRGDTEAFF	TGCAGCGTCCGGGGTGACACTGAAGCTTTCTTT
.	TRBV18	TRBD1	20	TRBJ1-1	CASSPPWTGGPTPMNTEAFF	TGTGCCAGCTCACCACCCTGGACAGGGGGACCTACACCCATGAACACTGAAGCTTTCTTT
.	TRBV5-1	.	14	TRBJ1-1	CASRVNQGWAEAFF	TGCGCCAGCCGGGTGAATCAAGGTTGGGCTGAAGCTTTCTTT
.	TRBV4-1	.	14	TRBJ1-5	CASSQGAGNQPQHF	TGCGCCAGCAGCCAGGGAGCGGGCAATCAGCCCCAGCATTTT
.	TRBV7-2	.	15	TRBJ1-5	CASSFNGQLNQPQHF	TGTGCCAGCAGCTTCAACGGACAGCTCAATCAGCCCCAGCATTTT
.	TRBV2	.	15	TRBJ1-5	CASSESDTANQPQHF	TGTGCCAGCAGTGAATCGGACACCGCCAATCAGCCCCAGCATTTT
.	TRBV2	.	14	TRBJ1-6	CASSMEQGDSPLHF	TGTGCCAGCAGCATGGAACAGGGTGATTCACCCCTCCACTTT
.	TRBV28	.	14	TRBJ1-1	CASSLSQENTEAFF	TGTGCCAGCAGTTTGTCACAGGAGAACACTGAAGCTTTCTTT
.	TRBV28	TRBD1	16	TRBJ2-5	CASSPIGTGGKLAQYF	TGTGCCAGCAGTCCGATCGGGACAGGGGGCAAATTGGCCCAGTACTTC
.	TRBV7-9	TRBD1	16	TRBJ2-2	CASSLAYRGSPGELFF	TGTGCCAGCAGCTTAGCCTACAGGGGGTCCCCCGGGGAGCTGTTTTTT
.	TRBV29-1	.	13	TRBJ2-3	CSVEGGGVNTQYF	TGCAGCGTTGAAGGAGGGGGAGTGAATACGCAATATTTT
.	TRBV2	.	13	TRBJ1-2	CASGGEKNYGYTF	TGTGCCAGCGGGGGGGAAAAAAACTATGGCTACACCTTC
.	TRBV5-1	TRBD1	15	TRBJ1-1	CASSLRQGAGTEAFF	TGCGCCAGCAGCTTGCGACAGGGGGCGGGTACTGAAGCTTTCTTT
.	TRBV7-9	TRBD1	15	TRBJ2-7	CASSVGTGQPDEQYF	TGTGCCAGCAGCGTGGGGACAGGACAACCCGACGAGCAGTACTTC
.	TRBV7-6	TRBD2	16	TRBJ2-1	CASSSPLAGGDNEQFF	TGTGCCAGCAGCTCCCCTCTAGCGGGAGGCGACAATGAGCAGTTCTTC
.	TRBV14	TRBD2	13	TRBJ2-5	CASSLAGSETQYF	TGTGCCAGCAGCCTAGCGGGGTCGGAGACCCAGTACTTC
.	TRBV7-2	TRBD2	15	TRBJ2-7	CASSLGLAGVGEQYF	TGTGCCAGCAGCTTAGGGCTAGCGGGAGTAGGAGAGCAGTACTTC
once	TRBV30	.	11	TRBJ2-7	CAWKGSYEQYF	TGTGCCTGGAAGGGGTCATACGAGCAGTACTTC
.	TRBV5-4	TRBD1	16	TRBJ2-1	CASSLARDRGFGEQFF	TGTGCCAGCAGCTTGGCCAGGGACAGGGGGTTCGGTGAGCAGTTCTTC
.	TRBV1	.	17	TRBJ2-7	CTSSQDLPGLASYEQYF	TGCACCAGCAGCCAGGACCTACCGGGACTAGCGTCCTACGAGCAGTACTTC
.	TRBV5-1	.	14	TRBJ1-2	CASSLVGGGHGYTF	TGCGCCAGCAGCTTAGTGGGAGGAGGTCACGGCTACACCTTC
.	TRBV5-1	TRBD2	16	TRBJ2-7	CASSLGASGARDEQYF	TGCGCCAGCAGCTTGGGGGCTAGCGGTGCAAGGGACGAGCAGTACTTC
.	TRBV2	TRBD2	14	TRBJ2-1	CASSFSGGVNEQFF	TGTGCCAGCAGTTTTTCCGGGGGGGTAAATGAGCAGTTCTTC
few	TRBV29-1	TRBD1	14	TRBJ2-3	CSVGGTGVSDTQYF	TGCAGCGTAGGTGGGACAGGGGTTTCAGATACGCAGTATTTT
once	TRBV4-2	TRBD2	16	TRBJ2-3	CASNRGDTTITDTQYF	TGTGCCAGCAACCGGGGGGATACCACGATCACAGATACGCAGTATTTT
.	TRBV7-9	.	12	TRBJ2-7	CASSLNGGEQYF	TGTGCCAGCAGCTTAAACGGCGGGGAGCAGTACTTC
.	TRBV9	TRBD2	15	TRBJ2-3	CASSLNGGAVDTQYF	TGTGCCAGCAGCCTGAACGGGGGGGCCGTAGATACGCAGTATTTT
.	TRBV9	TRBD1	17	TRBJ1-1	CASSVEAGDRRNTEAFF	TGTGCCAGCAGCGTAGAGGCCGGGGACAGGAGGAACACTGAAGCTTTCTTT
.	TRBV5-4	.	12	TRBJ2-7	CASSADRYEQYF	TGTGCCAGCAGCGCAGACAGATACGAGCAGTACTTC
.	TRBV5-1	TRBD2	15	TRBJ2-3	CASSTLGLAGDTQYF	TGCGCCAGCTCGACCTTGGGACTAGCTGGAGATACGCAGTATTTT
.	TRBV14	TRBD1	16	TRBJ2-5	CASSQLLGQGTETQYF	TGTGCCAGCAGCCAATTACTAGGACAGGGGACAGAGACCCAGTACTTC
.	TRBV28	.	13	TRBJ1-2	CASSPRISGGYTF	TGTGCCAGCAGTCCCCGCATTTCGGGGGGCTACACCTTC
.	TRBV2	.	12	TRBJ1-5	CASTGFNQPQHF	TGTGCCAGCACGGGTTTCAATCAGCCCCAGCATTTT
.	TRBV2	TRBD1	15	TRBJ2-5	CASSESGQIGETQYF	TGTGCCAGCAGTGAATCGGGACAGATTGGGGAGACCCAGTACTTC
few	TRBV1	.	20	TRBJ1-2	CTSSQESGVQAGWIDYGYTF	TGCACCAGCAGCCAAGAATCAGGTGTACAGGCTGGATGGATTGACTATGGCTACACCTTC
.	TRBV5-1	.	15	TRBJ2-6	CASTYGPAGANVLTF	TGCGCCAGCACCTATGGTCCCGCTGGGGCCAACGTCCTGACTTTC
.	TRBV9	TRBD1	15	TRBJ2-2	CASSSGQGRGGELFF	TGTGCCAGCAGTAGCGGACAGGGGAGGGGCGGGGAGCTGTTTTTT
.	TRBV7-9	.	16	TRBJ1-1	CASSYDVTRMNTEAFF	TGTGCCAGCAGCTATGACGTGACCAGGATGAACACTGAAGCTTTCTTT
.	TRBV5-1	TRBD2	16	TRBJ2-7	CASSLAGEGRPYEQYF	TGCGCCAGCAGCTTGGCCGGGGAGGGCCGACCCTACGAGCAGTACTTC
.	TRBV9	TRBD2	16	TRBJ2-5	CASSLSGGPQLETQYF	TGTGCCAGCAGCCTTAGCGGGGGGCCCCAGTTGGAGACCCAGTACTTC
.	TRBV2	.	13	TRBJ2-5	CASIRGVGETQYF	TGTGCCAGCATCAGGGGTGTTGGAGAGACCCAGTACTTC
few	TRBV5-5	TRBD2	14	TRBJ2-1	CASSLGLANNEQFF	TGTGCCAGCAGCTTGGGACTAGCAAACAATGAGCAGTTCTTC
.	TRBV4-2	TRBD1	15	TRBJ1-4	CASCKWGQGNEKLFF	TGTGCCAGCTGTAAGTGGGGACAGGGTAATGAAAAACTGTTTTTT
.	TRBV6-4	TRBD1	15	TRBJ1-2	CASSAPRGWFYGYTF	TGTGCCAGCAGTGCCCCCAGGGGGTGGTTCTATGGCTACACCTTC
few	TRBV29-1	.	12	TRBJ2-5	CSVRRREETQYF	TGCAGCGTTCGAAGGAGGGAAGAGACCCAGTACTTC
.	TRBV7-2	.	14	TRBJ2-7	CASSPERGPYEQYF	TGTGCCAGCAGTCCCGAAAGGGGCCCCTACGAGCAGTACTTC
.	TRBV6-1	.	15	TRBJ2-7	CASSEPEAVRHEQYF	TGTGCCAGCAGTGAACCGGAGGCTGTGCGTCACGAGCAGTACTTC
.	TRBV19	.	18	TRBJ2-5	CASSIKRGGGGSQETQYF	TGTGCCAGTAGTATAAAGCGTGGGGGCGGGGGCTCCCAAGAGACCCAGTACTTC
.	TRBV30	.	13	TRBJ2-5	CAWRDPGTETQYF	TGTGCCTGGAGGGACCCGGGAACAGAGACCCAGTACTTC
.	TRBV10-3	TRBD1	17	TRBJ1-1	CAISDRDRGSSNTEAFF	TGTGCCATCAGTGACCGGGACAGGGGGTCATCTAACACTGAAGCTTTCTTT